This T cell receptor beta chain was recorded in a study of blood T cells in healthy people across ages (dated by TCRdb to the mid-2010s). Notes on the research overall: In model experiments, template switching captured roughly one uniquely barcoded TCR beta cDNA molecule for every two T cells. Using the same blood draw, the study looked at two additional independent replicas of 1 million unique cDNA reads for two donors, one aged 18 to 30 and the other aged 80 or older. Age-related changes in TCR beta repertoire diversity were measured in the study by deep sequencing normalized with unique cDNA molecular identifiers. Donors were grouped into four age groups: young (average 16 years), middle-aged (39), aged (around 66) and long-lived (about 89). To avoid experimental bias, donors of different ages were spread randomly across the sequencing lanes.

The paper's findings and limits, for the study overall: Compared with the aged group, the long-lived group had more naive CD4+ T cells, fewer expanded clones and increased TCR diversity, a pattern suggesting age selection. Because profiling used bulk unsorted PBMCs, naive and antigen-experienced compartments could not be compared conclusively. There was a strong correlation between observed TCR beta diversity and the percentage of naive T cells measured by flow cytometry. Because donor CMV infection status was unknown, age-related changes in expanded clonotypes were potentially confounded. Estimates of total diversity based on one million sequenced T cells were regarded as lower bounds and as underestimates. Observed TCR beta diversity per million T cells fell roughly linearly with age, and a significant reduction was already apparent by age around 36.

Library method: 5' RACE. Sequencing instrument: Illumina HiSeq 2500. A second PCR of roughly 6 to 11 cycles was run with a J-beta primer mix and a sample-barcoded 5' primer. A template-switch 5' adaptor carrying 12 random nucleotides introduced a unique molecular identifier onto each TCR beta cDNA molecule. Each sample yielded at least 3 million CDR3-containing paired-end reads. First-strand cDNA was synthesized from all RNA with the Mint cDNA synthesis kit, primed by a TRBC-specific oligonucleotide. All cDNA was treated with uracil-DNA glycosylase and then went through a first 18-cycle PCR with the universal primers M1SS and BC2_uni_R. The authors processed their data as follows. For normalization, 1 million high-quality reads were randomly selected from each sample, with every read carrying a distinct molecular identifier. Instead of being binned into consensus sequences, reads with shared molecular identifiers were discarded. MiTCR, with a Q25 quality threshold and the strictest error-elimination algorithm, was used for CDR3 identification, clonotype clustering and error correction. A nonparametric unseen species model with Euler transformation was used to estimate a lower bound on total TCR beta diversity. TCRdb handled the public reads itself, with Q25 trimming in fastp and clone calling in MiXCR, and kept productive beta chains. Rows with a matching CDR3 protein are joined into one entry that keeps the most common DNA and genes. None of the V and J calls come from the authors' own analysis; TCRdb made them. This sample lists about 1.8 million distinct CDR3 sequences; roughly 52% were detected once. The ten biggest clones cover less than 2.5% of the sample.

Worth noting for this clonotype: What this receptor recognizes is not known. One base away there is no much larger clone; base qualities are not given.

The donors were 40 or so Caucasian individuals from Russia, aged roughly 6 to 90 years, who were systemically healthy. Around 9.7 milliliters of peripheral blood were collected from each donor into EDTA-treated Vacutainer tubes. Ficoll-Paque density-gradient centrifugation was used to isolate PBMCs, with at least 6.5 million per sample. Total RNA was extracted from PBMCs with Trizol reagent, with at least 6 micrograms obtained per sample. Naive CD45RAhigh/CD27high T cell percentages were measured by flow cytometry on a PBMC aliquot from every donor. There are 14 amino acids in the CDR3, from cysteine to phenylalanine inclusive. Solely the CDR3 DNA is kept, with 42 bases framed from the first base. The germline V and J ends show losses of 6 bases and 0 bases respectively, and no gene match explains 3 bases of the junction. The CDR1 and CDR2 encoded by the germline V gene are SGHTA and FQGNSA.

The V and J genes are TRBV7-2 and TRBJ2-3; 7 nucleotides in the junction match TRBD2. The TCR originated in a woman in her thirties or forties in good health. The specimen was blood. The sequenced DNA is TGTGCCAGCAGACTAGCGACTAGCACAGATACGCAGTATTTT. This yields the protein CASRLATSTDTQYF.